This T cell receptor beta chain originates from a study of blood T cell repertoires in COVID-19. The repertoire was sequenced with immunoSEQ multiplex PCR; TCRdb's copy has only in-frame clones and lacks some. The top ten hold 5.3% of the sample, which has some 350,000 clones, about 87% seen once. Cohort allocation depended upon clinical history that participants reported. The trim removed 6 bases at V and 7 bases at J, leaving 1 base unmatched. In germline, CDR1 is LGHNT, CDR2 FRNRAP. The CDR3 sequence is 12 residues long. The TCR comes from a woman in her twenties or thirties who had recovered from COVID-19. The chain has TRBV12-5 and TRBJ2-2; TRBD2 matches at 8 bases. Sequencing was performed on PBMCs or T cells enriched from blood (not recorded which). CDR3 nucleotide sequence: TGTGCTAGTGGGAGCGGGGGCGGGGAGCTGTTTTTT. Its protein product is CASGSGGGELFF.